These 5 T cell receptor beta chains were sequenced from one sample in a study of immune cell composition in non-small cell lung cancer. TCRdb's copy holds only in-frame clones and misses some; the assay was immunoSEQ multiplex PCR. The table lists 5,000 to 7,500 clones, just under 80% of them singletons. Sequencing was carried out using lung tumor tissue. The origin of the receptors is a human donor with non-small cell lung cancer.

The chain employs TRBV10-1 and TRBJ1-4; D unclear. CDR1 is WNHNN and CDR2 is SYGVQD in the germline V gene (reference sequence). The CDR3 contains 12 residues. Trimming pared 3 bases from V and 7 bases from J, leaving 6 bases between. The CDR3 DNA sequence: TGCGCCAGCAGTGATCCCGGTGAAAAACTGTTTTTT. It is translated as CASSDPGEKLFF.

The V and J genes are TRBV19 and TRBJ1-2, with a tentative D call TRBD1 (5 bases). In germline, CDR1 is LNHDA, CDR2 SQIVND (reference sequence). CDR3 length: 15 residues. Trimming cost V 3 bases and J 3 bases, with 14 bases left between them. The chain's CDR3 is CASSIGGIGYYGYTF. The CDR3 region has the DNA TGTGCCAGTAGTATCGGGGGTATCGGTTACTATGGCTACACCTTC.

This chain links TRBV7-6 with TRBJ2-3, with D possibly TRBD1 on 6 matching bases. Trimming removed 4 bases from V and 7 bases from J, with 18 bases in between. CDR1 is SGHVS and CDR2 is FNYEAQ in the germline V gene. This CDR3 is 15 amino acids long. As DNA, the CDR3 is TGTGCCAGCAGCTCTGAACAGGGTAGAGGGCATACGCAGTATTTT. This codes for CASSSEQGRGHTQYF. Using reference TRBV7-6 and TRBJ2-3 for the parts outside the CDR3, the full variable domain is GAGVSQSPRYKVTKRGQDVALRCDPISGHVSLYWYRQALGQGPEFLTYFNYEAQQDKSGLPNDRFSAERPEGSISTLTIQRTEQRDSAMYRCASSSEQGRGHTQYFGPGTRLTVL.

DNA of the CDR3: TGTGCCAGCAGCCTCGGACAGGGGGCTTTGGGGGTCACAGATACGCAGTATTTT. Protein: CASSLGQGALGVTDTQYF. This rearrangement joins TRBV7-2 to TRBJ2-3; 11 nucleotides agree with TRBD1. Looked up from germline, CDR1 is SGHTA and CDR2 is FQGNSA. The CDR3 sequence is 18 residues long. V was pared by 5 bases and J by 2 bases, with 12 bases of the junction left unmatched.

V is TRBV5-1 and J is TRBJ2-2, with 8 nucleotides matching TRBD1. V lost 3 bases and J lost 4; bases outside the gene matches: 2. The CDR3 is 14 amino acids. Germline lookup yields CDR1 SGHRS and CDR2 YFSETQ. In DNA, the CDR3 is TGCGCCAGCAGCTGGACAGGGTCCACCGGGGAGCTGTTTTTT. Translation: CASSWTGSTGELFF. Based on the CDR3 plus reference TRBV5-1 and TRBJ2-2, the full variable domain is KAGVTQTPRYLIKTRGQQVTLSCSPISGHRSVSWYQQTPGQGLQFLFEYFSETQRNKGNFPGRFSGRQFSNSRSEMNVSTLELGDSALYLCASSWTGSTGELFFGEGSRLTVL.